This TCR beta chain stems from a study of regulatory T cells in long-lasting Graves disease. Arm-PCR of CDR3 regions with iRepertoire HTBI primers generated TCR beta libraries. TCRdb called the multiplex PCR reads again in MiXCR, with one record for every CDR3 protein. Seen here are a few hundred thousand distinct CDR3 sequences, roughly 13% observed once, and the top ten hold roughly a tenth. The time point is: newly diagnosed GD, antithyroid drugs for less than 3 months. After RNA was extracted from PBMCs, the TCR library was made from it. Study observations and caveats: Possibly, accuracy suffered from the small sample size.

This clonotype has ten or more counts. What it binds is not known. CDR1 and CDR2 (germline): SQVTM, ANQGSEA. The CDR3 covers 20 residues. V dropped 1 base and J dropped 1; count of bases not matched to a gene: 13. The same data also went into a second study, on T cells in Graves' hyperthyroidism and ophthalmopathy. From that second work: Ophthalmopathy, as predicted by the model, came a median 6.5 months after the prediction.

The sample here was peripheral blood mononuclear cells (PBMCs), taken at new diagnosis, from a patient treated with antithyroid drugs. The chain uses TRBV29-1 and TRBJ2-1; the match to TRBD2 covers 13 bases. This TCR was recovered from a man between 25 and 39 years old with Graves disease. CDR3 sequence: CSVEGQLAGGPRRSYNEQFF. The DNA of the CDR3 is TGCAGCGTTGAAGGCCAACTAGCGGGAGGGCCCCGGAGGTCCTACAATGAGCAGTTCTTC.